This TCR beta chain was sequenced in a study of graft-versus-host responses after intestinal transplantation. The V and J ends lost 4 bases and 8 bases, in that order; junction bases with no gene match: 5. The CDR3 extends over 13 amino acids. The germline V gene encodes CDR1 SGHRS and CDR2 YFSETQ. Lamina propria and intraepithelial lymphocytes were released by processing graft tissue. Sequencing used immunoSEQ multiplex PCR; TCRdb keeps in-frame clones, though not all of them. This table holds about 37,000 clones, approximately 90% found once. The origin of this receptor is a human patient who received an intestinal transplant, so some T cells may come from the graft donor. Specimen: ileum tissue, collected more than 200 days after intestinal transplant. J is TRBJ2-1 and V is TRBV5-1; TRBD2 agrees at 8 bases. This chain's CDR3 is CASSPLAADEQFF. In DNA form, the CDR3 reads TGCGCCAGCAGCCCACTAGCGGCGGATGAGCAGTTCTTC. The full variable domain, with the rest looked up from reference TRBV5-1 and TRBJ2-1, is KAGVTQTPRYLIKTRGQQVTLSCSPISGHRSVSWYQQTPGQGLQFLFEYFSETQRNKGNFPGRFSGRQFSNSRSEMNVSTLELGDSALYLCASSPLAADEQFFGPGTRLTVL.